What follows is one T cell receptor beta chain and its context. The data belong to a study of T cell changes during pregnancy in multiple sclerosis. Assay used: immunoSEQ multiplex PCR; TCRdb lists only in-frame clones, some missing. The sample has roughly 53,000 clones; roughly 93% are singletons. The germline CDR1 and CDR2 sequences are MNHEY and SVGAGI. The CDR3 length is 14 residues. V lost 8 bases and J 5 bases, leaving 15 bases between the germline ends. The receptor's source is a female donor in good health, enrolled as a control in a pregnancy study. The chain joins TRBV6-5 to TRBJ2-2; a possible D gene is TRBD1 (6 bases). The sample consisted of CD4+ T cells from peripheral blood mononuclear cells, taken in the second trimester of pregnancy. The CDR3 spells CASSRDTYTGELFF. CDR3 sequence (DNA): TGTGCCAGCTCCCGGGACACCTATACCGGGGAGCTGTTTTTT.